This T cell receptor beta chain was obtained from a study of blood T cell repertoires in COVID-19. The germline V gene has CDR1 KGHSH and CDR2 LQKENI. The CDR3 contains 14 residues. Trimming took off 4 bases at V and 0 bases at J, with 6 bases between the two ends. Libraries were prepared by immunoSEQ multiplex PCR; TCRdb keeps only in-frame clonotypes and omits some of them. The sample has roughly 100,000 clones, 69% seen once; the top ten hold about 5.9%. This rearrangement joins TRBV18 to TRBJ2-2; D remains ambiguous. Material for sequencing was peripheral blood. This receptor was obtained from a man aged 80 or over with acute or convalescent COVID-19. CDR3 protein: CASSQTANTGELFF. In DNA form, the CDR3 reads TGTGCCAGCTCACAAACAGCGAACACCGGGGAGCTGTTTTTT.